This T cell receptor (beta chain) was captured in a study of T cell responses to AZD1222 COVID-19 vaccine. Whole-study findings and limits: Spike-wide coverage was observed for vaccine-associated CD4 TCRs, with dominant responses at 160-218 and 743-854. Baseline testing showed seropositivity in only 6 or 7 AZD1222 recipients. Among the donors, most were white British and more were female, and clonal diversity was possibly underestimated.

Repertoires were generated with immunoSEQ multiplex PCR, while TCRdb's copy carries only in-frame clones and drops some. Of 150,000 to 200,000 clones listed, around 89% are singletons. Concerning this clone: The antigen remains undetermined.

Looked up from germline, CDR1 is MNHEY and CDR2 is SVGAGI. The CDR3 totals 16 residues. V lost 0 bases and J lost 6; bases outside the gene matches: 7. The sequencing used peripheral blood, collected 28 days after the second AZD1222 dose. J is TRBJ2-2 and V is TRBV6-5; 7 bases match TRBD1. The sequence came from an adult who received the AZD1222 COVID-19 vaccine. The CDR3 loop reads CASSYSDRVWAGELFF. DNA for the CDR3: TGTGCCAGCAGTTACTCAGACAGGGTTTGGGCCGGGGAGCTGTTTTTT.